This T cell receptor beta chain was found in a study of shared clonotypes between healthy human individuals. CDR3 length equals 16 residues. Per the germline V gene, CDR1 is SGHRS and CDR2 is YFSETQ. V gave up 3 bases and J gave up 0 bases, with 15 bases separating them. Using immunoSEQ multiplex PCR, the repertoire was profiled, and TCRdb retains in-frame clones only, with some absent. This sample carries 2 million or so clones, 85% to 95% of them seen once, and the ten largest clones take more than 0.1%. The chain couples TRBV5-1 to TRBJ1-1, with D possibly TRBD1 on 6 matching bases. Sequencing was performed on naive CD4+ T cells sorted from blood. Sample subset: CD45RA+ positively selected. This receptor was identified in a man younger than 35 in good health. This CDR3 is CASSSLNGQLNTEAFF. DNA for the CDR3: TGCGCCAGCAGCTCTCTTAACGGACAGCTGAACACTGAAGCTTTCTTT.